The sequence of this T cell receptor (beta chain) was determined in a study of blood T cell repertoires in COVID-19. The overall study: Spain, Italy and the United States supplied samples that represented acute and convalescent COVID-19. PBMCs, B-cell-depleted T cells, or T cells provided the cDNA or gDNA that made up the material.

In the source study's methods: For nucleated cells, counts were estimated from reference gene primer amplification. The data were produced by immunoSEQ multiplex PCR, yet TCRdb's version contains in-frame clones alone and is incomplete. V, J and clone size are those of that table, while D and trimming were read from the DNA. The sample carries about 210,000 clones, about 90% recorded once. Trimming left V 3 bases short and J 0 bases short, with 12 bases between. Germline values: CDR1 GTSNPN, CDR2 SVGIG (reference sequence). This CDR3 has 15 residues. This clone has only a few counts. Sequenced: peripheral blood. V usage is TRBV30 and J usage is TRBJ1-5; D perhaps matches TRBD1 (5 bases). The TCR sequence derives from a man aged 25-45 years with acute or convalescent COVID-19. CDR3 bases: TGTGCCTGGAGGCCTACAGGATATAGCAATCAGCCCCAGCATTTT. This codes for CAWRPTGYSNQPQHF.